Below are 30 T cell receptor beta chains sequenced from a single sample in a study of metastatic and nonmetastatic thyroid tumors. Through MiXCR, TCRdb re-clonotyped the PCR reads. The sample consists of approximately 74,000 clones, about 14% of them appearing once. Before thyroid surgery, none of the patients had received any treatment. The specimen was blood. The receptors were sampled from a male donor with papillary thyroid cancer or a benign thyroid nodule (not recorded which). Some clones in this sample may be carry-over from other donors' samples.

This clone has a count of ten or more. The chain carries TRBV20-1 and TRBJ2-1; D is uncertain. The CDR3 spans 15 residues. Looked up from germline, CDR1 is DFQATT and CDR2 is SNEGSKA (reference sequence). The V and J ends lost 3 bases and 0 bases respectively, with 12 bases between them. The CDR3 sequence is CSASSGVTSYNEQFF. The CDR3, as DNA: TGCAGTGCTAGTTCCGGAGTGACCTCCTACAATGAGCAGTTCTTC.

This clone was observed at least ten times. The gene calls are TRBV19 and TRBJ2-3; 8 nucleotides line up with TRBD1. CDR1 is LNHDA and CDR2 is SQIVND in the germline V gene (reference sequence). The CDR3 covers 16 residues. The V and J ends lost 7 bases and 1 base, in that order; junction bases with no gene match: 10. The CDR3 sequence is CASMGRGRGRTDTQYF. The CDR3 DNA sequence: TGTGCCAGTATGGGAAGGGGCAGGGGGCGCACAGATACGCAGTATTTT.

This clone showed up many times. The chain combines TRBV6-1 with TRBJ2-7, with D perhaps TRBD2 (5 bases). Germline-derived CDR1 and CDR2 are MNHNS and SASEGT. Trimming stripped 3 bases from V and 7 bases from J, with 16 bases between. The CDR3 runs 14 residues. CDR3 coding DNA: TGTGCCAGCAGTGATCCAGGCCCCCCGGGGGAGCAGTACGTC. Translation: CASSDPGPPGEQYV.

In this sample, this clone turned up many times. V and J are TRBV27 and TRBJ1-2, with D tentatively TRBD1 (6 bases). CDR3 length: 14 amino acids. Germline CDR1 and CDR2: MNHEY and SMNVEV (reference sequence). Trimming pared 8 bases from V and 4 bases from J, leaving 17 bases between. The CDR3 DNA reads TGTGCCAGCGCCGAATCGACAGGAGTCTATGGCTACACCTTC. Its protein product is CASAESTGVYGYTF.

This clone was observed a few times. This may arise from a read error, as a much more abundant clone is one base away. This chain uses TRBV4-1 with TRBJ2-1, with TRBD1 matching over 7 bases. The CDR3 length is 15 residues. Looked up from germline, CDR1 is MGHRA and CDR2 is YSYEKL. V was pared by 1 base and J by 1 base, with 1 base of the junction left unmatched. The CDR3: CASSQVGQSYNEQFF. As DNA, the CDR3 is TGCGCCAGCAGCCAAGTGGGACAGTCCTACAATGAGCAGTTCTTC.

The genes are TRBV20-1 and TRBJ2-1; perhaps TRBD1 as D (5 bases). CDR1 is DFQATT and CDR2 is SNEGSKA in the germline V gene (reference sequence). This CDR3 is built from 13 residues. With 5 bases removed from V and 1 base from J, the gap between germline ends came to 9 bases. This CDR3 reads CSAPGQSYNEQFF. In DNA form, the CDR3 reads TGCAGTGCTCCCGGACAATCCTACAATGAGCAGTTCTTC.

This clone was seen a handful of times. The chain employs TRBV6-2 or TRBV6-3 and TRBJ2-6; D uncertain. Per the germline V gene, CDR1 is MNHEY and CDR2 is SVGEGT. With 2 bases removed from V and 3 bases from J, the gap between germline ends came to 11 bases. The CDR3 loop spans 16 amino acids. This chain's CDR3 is CASSYPFTHGANVLTF. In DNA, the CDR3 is TGTGCCAGCAGTTACCCCTTCACTCATGGGGCCAACGTCCTGACTTTC.

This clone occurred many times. In DNA, the CDR3 is TGTGCCAGCAGTTCCCAACTTACTAACTATGGCTACACCTTC. Protein: CASSSQLTNYGYTF. This chain uses TRBV6-1 with TRBJ1-2; D is unresolved. Between the trimmed V and J ends, which lost 5 bases and 0 bases, there was a span of 10 bases. The CDR3 spans 14 residues. Germline V CDR1 and CDR2: MNHNS, SASEGT.

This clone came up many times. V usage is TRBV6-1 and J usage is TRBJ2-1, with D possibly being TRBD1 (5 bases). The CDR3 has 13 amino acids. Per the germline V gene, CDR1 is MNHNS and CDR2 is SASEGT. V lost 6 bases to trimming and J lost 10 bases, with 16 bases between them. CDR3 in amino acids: CASRYQGLVEQFF. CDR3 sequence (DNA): TGTGCCAGCAGATATCAGGGTTTAGTCGAGCAGTTCTTC.

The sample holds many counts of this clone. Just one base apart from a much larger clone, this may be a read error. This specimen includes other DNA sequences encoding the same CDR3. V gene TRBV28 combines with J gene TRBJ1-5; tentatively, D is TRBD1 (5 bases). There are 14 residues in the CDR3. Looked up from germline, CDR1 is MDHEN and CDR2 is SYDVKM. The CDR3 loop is CASSPYYGDQPQHF. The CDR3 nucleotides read TGTGCCAGCAGCCCTTATTACGGGGACCAGCCCCAGCACTTT.

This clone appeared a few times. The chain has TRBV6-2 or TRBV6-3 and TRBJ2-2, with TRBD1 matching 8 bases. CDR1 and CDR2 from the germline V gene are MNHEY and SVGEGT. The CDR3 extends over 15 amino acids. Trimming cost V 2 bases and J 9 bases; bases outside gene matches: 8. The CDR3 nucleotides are TGTGCCAGCAGTTACCCAGGACAGGGAACCTGGGAGCTGTTTTTT. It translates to CASSYPGQGTWELFF.

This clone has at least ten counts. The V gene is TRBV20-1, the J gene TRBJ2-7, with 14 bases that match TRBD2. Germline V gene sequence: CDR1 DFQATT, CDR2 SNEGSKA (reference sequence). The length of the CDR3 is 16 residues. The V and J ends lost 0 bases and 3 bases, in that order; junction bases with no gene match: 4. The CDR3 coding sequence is TGCAGTGCTAGAGAGGGACTAGCGGGAGCTCGCTACGAGCAGTACTTC. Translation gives CSAREGLAGARYEQYF.

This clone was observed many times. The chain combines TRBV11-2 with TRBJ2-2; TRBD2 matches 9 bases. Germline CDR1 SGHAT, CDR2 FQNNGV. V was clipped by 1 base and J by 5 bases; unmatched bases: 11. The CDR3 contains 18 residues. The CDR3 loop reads CASSLGDRLAEGTGELFF. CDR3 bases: TGTGCCAGCAGCTTAGGGGACAGACTAGCGGAGGGGACCGGGGAGCTGTTTTTT.

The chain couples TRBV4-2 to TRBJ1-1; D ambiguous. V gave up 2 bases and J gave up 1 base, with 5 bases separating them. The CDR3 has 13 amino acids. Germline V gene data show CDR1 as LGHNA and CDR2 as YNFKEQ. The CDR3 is CASSQLENTEAFF. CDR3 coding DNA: TGTGCCAGCAGCCAACTGGAGAACACTGAAGCTTTCTTT.

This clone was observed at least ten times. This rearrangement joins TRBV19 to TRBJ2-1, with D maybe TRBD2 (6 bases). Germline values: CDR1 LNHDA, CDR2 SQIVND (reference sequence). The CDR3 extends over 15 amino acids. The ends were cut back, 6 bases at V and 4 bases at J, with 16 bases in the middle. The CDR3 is CASRKWLASYNEQFF. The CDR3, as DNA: TGTGCCAGTAGGAAATGGCTAGCGAGTTACAATGAGCAGTTCTTC. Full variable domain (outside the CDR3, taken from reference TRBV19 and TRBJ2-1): DGGITQSPKYLFRKEGQNVTLSCEQNLNHDAMYWYRQDPGQGLRLIYYSQIVNDFQKGDIAEGYSVSREKKESFPLTVTSAQKNPTAFYLCASRKWLASYNEQFFGPGTRLTVL.

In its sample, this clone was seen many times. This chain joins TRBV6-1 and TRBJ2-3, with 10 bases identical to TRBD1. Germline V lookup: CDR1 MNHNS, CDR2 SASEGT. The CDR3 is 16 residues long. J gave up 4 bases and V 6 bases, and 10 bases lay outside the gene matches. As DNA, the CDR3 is TGTGCCAGCAGGTCGCCGGGACAGGGGTTTGCAGATACGCAGTATTTT. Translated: CASRSPGQGFADTQYF.

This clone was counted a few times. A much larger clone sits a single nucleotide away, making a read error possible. CDR3 sequence (DNA): TGCGCCAGCAGCCCGGGGGCCGGATTCTATACGCAGTATTTT. Its translation is CASSPGAGFYTQYF. V usage is TRBV4-3 and J usage is TRBJ2-3; D possibly uses TRBD1 or TRBD2 (6 bases each). This CDR3 has 14 amino acids. Germline CDR1 LGHNA, CDR2 YSLEER. The V and J ends lost 4 bases and 7 bases respectively, with 15 bases between them.

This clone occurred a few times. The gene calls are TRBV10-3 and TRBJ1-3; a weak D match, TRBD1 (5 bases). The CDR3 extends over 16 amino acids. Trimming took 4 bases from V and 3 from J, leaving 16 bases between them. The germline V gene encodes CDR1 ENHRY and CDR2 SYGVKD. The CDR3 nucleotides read TGTGCCATCAGTGGACAGTGGGCCAATGGTGGAAACACCATATATTTT. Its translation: CAISGQWANGGNTIYF.

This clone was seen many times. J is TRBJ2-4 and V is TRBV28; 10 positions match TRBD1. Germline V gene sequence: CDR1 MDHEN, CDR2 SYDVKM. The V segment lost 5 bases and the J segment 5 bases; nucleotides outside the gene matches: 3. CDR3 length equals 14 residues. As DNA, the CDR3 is TGTGCCAGCAGTACCGGGACAGGGGAAAACATTCAGTACTTC. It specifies CASSTGTGENIQYF.

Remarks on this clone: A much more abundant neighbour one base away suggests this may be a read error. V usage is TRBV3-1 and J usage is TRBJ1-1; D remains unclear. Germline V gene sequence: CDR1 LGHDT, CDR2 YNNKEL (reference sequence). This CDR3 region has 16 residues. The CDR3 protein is CAGSQESIGYGTEAFF. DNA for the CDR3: TGTGCCGGCAGCCAAGAGAGTATAGGGTATGGCACTGAAGCTTTCTTT.

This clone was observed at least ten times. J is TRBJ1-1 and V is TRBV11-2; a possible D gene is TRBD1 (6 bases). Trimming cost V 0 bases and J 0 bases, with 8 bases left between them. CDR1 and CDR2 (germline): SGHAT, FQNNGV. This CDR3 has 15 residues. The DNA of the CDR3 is TGTGCCAGCAGCTTAGAAGACAGGATGAACACTGAAGCTTTCTTT. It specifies CASSLEDRMNTEAFF.

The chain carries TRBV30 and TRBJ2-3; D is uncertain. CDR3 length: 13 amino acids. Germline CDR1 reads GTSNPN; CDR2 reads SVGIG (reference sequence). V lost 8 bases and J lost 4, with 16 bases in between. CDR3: CAHTTSQADTQYF. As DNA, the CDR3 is TGTGCCCATACCACATCTCAGGCAGATACGCAGTATTTT.

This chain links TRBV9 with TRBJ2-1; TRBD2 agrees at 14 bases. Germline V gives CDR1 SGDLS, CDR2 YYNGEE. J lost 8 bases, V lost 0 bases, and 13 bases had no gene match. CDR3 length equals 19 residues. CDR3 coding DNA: TGTGCCAGCAGCGTAGTGGGACAGGGGACTAGCGGGAGTAGGGATGAGCAGTTCTTC. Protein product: CASSVVGQGTSGSRDEQFF.

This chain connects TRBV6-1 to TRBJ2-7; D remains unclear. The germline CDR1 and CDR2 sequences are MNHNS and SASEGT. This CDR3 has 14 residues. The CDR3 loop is CTSSDPYGVSEQYV. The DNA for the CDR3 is TGTACCAGCAGTGATCCTTATGGGGTCAGCGAGCAGTACGTC.

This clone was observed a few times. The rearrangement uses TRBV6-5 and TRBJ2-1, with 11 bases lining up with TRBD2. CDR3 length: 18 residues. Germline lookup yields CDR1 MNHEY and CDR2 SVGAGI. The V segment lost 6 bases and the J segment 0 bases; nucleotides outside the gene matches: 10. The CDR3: CASRITGTSGSSYNEQFF. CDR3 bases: TGTGCCAGCAGGATTACCGGGACTAGCGGAAGCTCCTACAATGAGCAGTTCTTC.

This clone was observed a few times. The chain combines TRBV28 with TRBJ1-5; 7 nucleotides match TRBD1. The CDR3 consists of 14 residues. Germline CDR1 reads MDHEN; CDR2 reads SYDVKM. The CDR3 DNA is TGTGACAGAATTTGGACAGGCCCGAATCAGCCCCAGCATTTT. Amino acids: CDRIWTGPNQPQHF.

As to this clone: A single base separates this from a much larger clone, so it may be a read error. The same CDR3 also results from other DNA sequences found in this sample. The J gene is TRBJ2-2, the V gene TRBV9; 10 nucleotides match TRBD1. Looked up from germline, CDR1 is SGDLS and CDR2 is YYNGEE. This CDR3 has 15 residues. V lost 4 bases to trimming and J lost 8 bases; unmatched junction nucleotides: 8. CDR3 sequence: CASSSGQGSAGELFF. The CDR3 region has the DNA TGTGCCAGCAGCTCGGGACAGGGGAGCGCTGGGGAGCTGTTTTTT. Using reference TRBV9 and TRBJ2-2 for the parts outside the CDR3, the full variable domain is DSGVTQTPKHLITATGQRVTLRCSPRSGDLSVYWYQQSLDQGLQFLIQYYNGEERAKGNILERFSAQQFPDLHSELNLSSLELGDSALYFCASSSGQGSAGELFFGEGSRLTVL.

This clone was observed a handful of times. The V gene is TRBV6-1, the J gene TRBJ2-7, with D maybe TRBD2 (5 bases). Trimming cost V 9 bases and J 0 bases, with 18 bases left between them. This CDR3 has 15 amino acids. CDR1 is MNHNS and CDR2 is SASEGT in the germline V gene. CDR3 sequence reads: CASSSDSINSYEQYF. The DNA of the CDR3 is TGTGCCAGTAGTTCGGACTCCATTAACTCCTACGAGCAGTACTTC.

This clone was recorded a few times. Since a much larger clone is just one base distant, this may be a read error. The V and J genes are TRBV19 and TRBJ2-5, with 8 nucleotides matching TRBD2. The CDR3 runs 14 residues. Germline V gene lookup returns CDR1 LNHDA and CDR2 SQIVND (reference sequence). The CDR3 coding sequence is TGTGACAGTAGTATCGGGGGGGCTCAAGAGACCCAGTACTTC. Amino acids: CDSSIGGAQETQYF.

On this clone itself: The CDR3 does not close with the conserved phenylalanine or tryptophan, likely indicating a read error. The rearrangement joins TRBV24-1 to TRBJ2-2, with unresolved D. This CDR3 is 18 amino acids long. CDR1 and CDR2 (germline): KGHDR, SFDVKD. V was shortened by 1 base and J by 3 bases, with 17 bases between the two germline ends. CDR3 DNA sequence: TGTGCCACCAGTGATTTAACAGTGGGCAGTGGTGACACCGGGGAGCTGTTTTAT. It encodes CATSDLTVGSGDTGELFY.